This record covers a single T cell receptor (beta chain). What it binds is unknown. This entry comes from a study of T cells in tuberculosis. Study context: Sequenced TCRs come from CD1B-GMM tetramer-binding T cells.

Trimming took 1 base from V and 4 from J, leaving 17 bases between them. CDR1 is MNHNS, CDR2 SASEGT, per germline. The CDR3 spans 17 residues. Only in-frame clones appear in the TCRdb table, and some are missing; sequencing was by immunoSEQ multiplex PCR. Of about 36,000 clones in the sample, about 94% were seen once. Points from the study as a whole: Classification accuracy was 85% to 90% (AUROC 0.8 to 0.9) with the GMM-specific repertoire.

The clonotype comes from a donor between 10 and 35 years old with latent tuberculosis or without tuberculosis infection. The chain combines TRBV6-1 with TRBJ1-3, with no clear D. Sequencing was carried out using PBMCs. The CDR3 is CASSEVGSGRQGNTIYF. The DNA of the CDR3 is TGTGCCAGCAGTGAAGTTGGCTCTGGCAGACAAGGAAACACCATATATTTT.